The 20 T cell receptor beta chains listed next were all sequenced from one sample in a study of beta chain features in type 1 diabetes. Study-wide findings and caveats: TCRB CDR3s from Type 1 diabetes patients were moderately but significantly shorter in all four CD4+ subsets.

Expressed TCRB transcripts were sequenced because the isolated RNA had all been reverse transcribed beforehand. Data came from immunoSEQ multiplex PCR; TCRdb stores just in-frame clones and leaves some out. The sample has about 650,000 clones; 9.5% to 15% are singletons. These receptors' antigens are unknown. Specimen: naive CD4+ T cells from blood. Receptors were obtained from a man aged 30 to 39 with type 1 diabetes.

This clone was seen a few times. The J gene is TRBJ2-1, the V gene TRBV6-4; D gene uncertain. The CDR3 contains 15 residues. Trimming cost V 4 bases and J 0 bases, with 10 bases left between them. Germline-derived CDR1 and CDR2 are MRHNA and SNTAGT. CDR3 protein: CASSVGFSSYNEQFF. The CDR3 region has the DNA TGTGCCAGCAGTGTGGGCTTCTCCTCCTACAATGAGCAGTTCTTC.

The CDR3 loop is CASSRSPSGTGELFF. The CDR3 DNA reads TGTGCCAGTAGTAGGTCGCCGTCGGGCACCGGGGAGCTGTTTTTT. J is TRBJ2-2 and V is TRBV19; D unresolved. The CDR3 runs 15 residues. Germline V gene lookup returns CDR1 LNHDA and CDR2 SQIVND (reference sequence). The germline V and J ends were trimmed by 4 bases and 4 bases, with 13 bases remaining between them.

This clone was detected a few times. This chain links TRBV4-3 with TRBJ1-4; no clear D gene. The V end was cut by 0 bases, the J end by 4 bases, with 9 bases between. From germline, CDR1 is LGHNA and CDR2 YSLEER. The CDR3 covers 15 residues. The CDR3 loop reads CASSQDHFGNEKLFF. The DNA for the CDR3 is TGCGCCAGCAGCCAAGATCACTTCGGTAATGAAAAACTGTTTTTT.

In its sample, this clone was seen a few times. This rearrangement joins TRBV28 to TRBJ2-2; D is undetermined. The CDR3 length is 15 residues. The germline V gene encodes CDR1 MDHEN and CDR2 SYDVKM. V was pared by 4 bases and J by 3 bases, with 12 bases between. The DNA for the CDR3 is TGTGCCAGCAGTTCGCGGTCATCATACACCGGGGAGCTGTTTTTT. Its translation is CASSSRSSYTGELFF. The variable domain in full, completed from reference TRBV28 and TRBJ2-2, reads DVKVTQSSRYLVKRTGEKVFLECVQDMDHENMFWYRQDPGLGLRLIYFSYDVKMKEKGDIPEGYSVSREKKERFSLILESASTNQTSMYLCASSSRSSYTGELFFGEGSRLTVL.

The genes are TRBV23-1 and TRBJ2-7, with a possible D match to TRBD1 (6 bases). TRBV23-1 is recorded as an ORF, its role being uncertain. This CDR3 spans 16 amino acids. Trimming left V 0 bases short and J 3 bases short, with 15 bases between. The CDR3 is CASSQSRIGGDYEQYF. The CDR3 DNA reads as TGCGCCAGCAGTCAATCGCGTATAGGGGGTGACTACGAGCAGTACTTC.

The CDR3 loop reads CASSPDRVGKNIQYF. Here the CDR3 DNA reads TGCGCCAGCAGCCCGGACAGGGTGGGCAAAAACATTCAGTACTTC. V is TRBV5-1 and J is TRBJ2-4; 8 bases are shared with TRBD1. Per the germline V gene, CDR1 is SGHRS and CDR2 is YFSETQ. V lost 4 bases and J lost 3; bases outside the gene matches: 6. This CDR3 region has 15 residues.

This sequence joins TRBV29-1 and TRBJ1-1; no firm D call. The V gene's germline CDR1 is SQVTM and CDR2 ANQGSEA. This CDR3 comprises 12 residues. Trimming pared 3 bases from V and 1 base from J, leaving 6 bases between. For the CDR3, the DNA is TGCAGCGTTGATTTCGGGAACACTGAAGCTTTCTTT. Protein product: CSVDFGNTEAFF.

This clone was seen only a few times. The chain has TRBV5-1 and TRBJ2-1; 10 bases agree with TRBD1. After removal of 7 bases from V and 7 bases from J, the junction contained 11 bases not matched to a gene. Looked up from germline, CDR1 is SGHRS and CDR2 is YFSETQ. The CDR3 runs 15 residues. The CDR3 spells CASGQGVVGTNEQFF. In DNA, the CDR3 is TGCGCCAGCGGACAGGGGGTTGTCGGGACAAATGAGCAGTTCTTC.

CDR3 sequence reads: CASSLVIGLGEGTQYF. The CDR3 DNA reads TGTGCCAGCAGCTTAGTTATAGGACTAGGGGAGGGTACGCAGTATTTT. The chain joins TRBV7-2 to TRBJ2-3; the match to TRBD2 covers 7 bases. The CDR3 runs to 16 residues. Per germline, CDR1 SGHTA and CDR2 FQGNSA. V shed 1 base and J 8 bases; nucleotides not matched to a gene: 12.

This chain links TRBV5-1 with TRBJ1-1; 7 bases line up with TRBD1. This CDR3 is 15 amino acids long. Germline loops: CDR1 SGHRS, CDR2 YFSETQ. Unmatched junction bases numbered 5, after V lost 2 bases and J lost 1 base. In DNA form, the CDR3 reads TGCGCCAGCAGCTTAGCGGGACAGAAGAACACTGAAGCTTTCTTT. It encodes CASSLAGQKNTEAFF.

CDR3 coding DNA: TGTGCCAGCACTCCAGGCGTAGACGGTGAAGCTTTCTTT. The encoded protein is CASTPGVDGEAFF. V and J are TRBV6-5 and TRBJ1-1; no reliable D call. Between the trimmed V and J ends, which lost 7 bases and 7 bases, there was a span of 16 bases. The V gene's germline CDR1 is MNHEY and CDR2 SVGAGI. This CDR3 has 13 amino acids.

This clone was detected a few times. The gene calls are TRBV5-6 and TRBJ2-6; D unresolved. The V and J ends lost 0 bases and 0 bases respectively, with 7 bases between them. The CDR3 is 16 residues long. CDR1 is SGHDT and CDR2 is YYEEEE in the germline V gene. The CDR3 region is CASSLDGDSGANVLTF. CDR3 bases: TGTGCCAGCAGCTTGGATGGGGACTCTGGGGCCAACGTCCTGACTTTC.

This clone was recorded a few times. This rearrangement joins TRBV29-1 to TRBJ2-1, with unresolved D. V was clipped by 4 bases and J by 1 base, with 17 bases between them. Germline V CDR1 and CDR2: SQVTM, ANQGSEA. The CDR3 sequence is 16 residues long. CDR3 sequence reads: CSVVADEALSYNEQFF. The CDR3, as DNA: TGCAGCGTTGTGGCGGACGAAGCCCTATCCTACAATGAGCAGTTCTTC.

J is TRBJ2-1 and V is TRBV5-6; D is perhaps TRBD2 (6 bases). From germline, CDR1 is SGHDT and CDR2 YYEEEE. V lost 2 bases and J lost 2, with 11 bases in between. The CDR3 totals 15 residues. In DNA form, the CDR3 reads TGTGCCAGCAGCTTAGATCGGGGGACCTACAATGAGCAGTTCTTC. It is translated as CASSLDRGTYNEQFF.

Turning to this clone: Other DNA sequences in this specimen translate into the identical CDR3. V gene TRBV5-1 combines with J gene TRBJ2-7; unclear D gene. V lost 2 bases to trimming and J lost 3 bases, with 6 bases between them. CDR1 SGHRS and CDR2 YFSETQ come from the germline V gene. This CDR3 is built from 12 residues. CDR3 DNA: TGCGCCAGCAGCTTAGACAACTACGAGCAGTACTTC. Encoded protein: CASSLDNYEQYF.

This chain uses TRBV28 with TRBJ1-5; perhaps TRBD1 as D (6 bases). Germline V gives CDR1 MDHEN, CDR2 SYDVKM. The length of the CDR3 is 12 residues. Trimming took off 5 bases at V and 6 bases at J, with 8 bases between the two ends. CDR3 region: CASSAQGQPQHF. The CDR3 DNA is TGTGCCAGCAGTGCACAGGGTCAGCCCCAGCATTTT.

This clone has a handful of counts. The chain is built from TRBV10-3 and TRBJ2-6, with D perhaps matching TRBD2 (6 bases). CDR3 length equals 16 residues. Germline V gives CDR1 ENHRY, CDR2 SYGVKD. CDR3 sequence reads: CAIGGAVNSGANVLTF. The DNA of the CDR3 is TGTGCAATCGGAGGGGCAGTCAACTCTGGGGCCAACGTCCTGACTTTC.

This clone was counted a few times. The chain uses TRBV5-1 and TRBJ2-5, with D hard to call. V lost 1 base and J 1 base, leaving 11 bases between the germline ends. From germline, CDR1 is SGHRS and CDR2 YFSETQ. The length of the CDR3 is 15 residues. The CDR3 bases are TGCGCCAGCAGCTTGTTTCGGCAATTCCAAGAGACCCAGTACTTC. Translation: CASSLFRQFQETQYF.

This chain joins TRBV6-6 and TRBJ2-7; the D gene is possibly TRBD2 (6 bases). The CDR3 runs 14 residues. V lost 5 bases and J lost 0, with 11 bases in between. The germline gives CDR1 MNHNY, CDR2 SVGAGI (reference sequence). CDR3 sequence: CASSVPGSSYEQYF. DNA of the CDR3: TGTGCCAGCAGTGTCCCCGGGAGCTCCTACGAGCAGTACTTC.

The rearrangement links TRBV5-6 to TRBJ1-2, with 7 bases lining up with TRBD1. Germline V gene sequence: CDR1 SGHDT, CDR2 YYEEEE. The V and J ends lost 4 bases and 5 bases, in that order; junction bases with no gene match: 8. This CDR3 is built from 14 residues. The CDR3 sequence: CASSRQGARYGYTF. As DNA, the CDR3 is TGTGCCAGCAGCAGACAGGGAGCCCGTTATGGCTACACCTTC.